Below are 20 T cell receptor beta chains sequenced from a single sample in a study of control samples from healthy donors and cancer patients. Sequencing used immunoSEQ multiplex PCR; TCRdb keeps in-frame clones, though not all of them. The sample holds 70,000 to 90,000 clones, 94% seen once. Sequenced material: blood. The receptors were gathered from a middle-aged woman in good health.

This chain uses TRBV2 with TRBJ1-3, with 9 positions matching TRBD1. The CDR3 runs to 14 residues. Per the germline V gene, CDR1 is SNHLY and CDR2 is FYNNEI. The V segment lost 6 bases and the J segment 6 bases; nucleotides outside the gene matches: 6. The CDR3 protein is CASSRGQGLNTIYF. The CDR3 DNA reads TGTGCCAGCAGCCGGGGACAGGGCTTAAACACCATATATTTT.

J is TRBJ1-1 and V is TRBV19; 7 bases are a match to TRBD1. The CDR3 has 12 residues. The germline CDR1 and CDR2 sequences are LNHDA and SQIVND (reference sequence). V shed 6 bases and J 12 bases; nucleotides not matched to a gene: 10. CDR3 sequence (DNA): TGTGCCAGTAGACCGCCGGGACAGTATACTTTCTTT. It translates to CASRPPGQYTFF.

J is TRBJ2-3 and V is TRBV5-4; 8 nucleotides align to TRBD2. Germline assignment: CDR1 SGHNT and CDR2 YYREEE (reference sequence). The CDR3 is made up of 15 amino acids. Trimming removed 1 base from V and 1 base from J; junction bases left unmatched: 2. The CDR3 DNA is TGTGCCAGCAGCTTGACTAGCGGAGGCACAGATACGCAGTATTTT. Translation gives CASSLTSGGTDTQYF. Together with reference TRBV5-4 and TRBJ2-3, the CDR3 gives the full variable domain: ETGVTQSPTHLIKTRGQQVTLRCSSQSGHNTVSWYQQALGQGPQFIFQYYREEENGRGNFPPRFSGLQFPNYSSELNVNALELDDSALYLCASSLTSGGTDTQYFGPGTRLTVL.

The chain is built from TRBV27 and TRBJ1-1, with unresolved D. The V gene's germline CDR1 is MNHEY and CDR2 SMNVEV (reference sequence). Trimming removed 5 bases from V and 1 base from J, with 5 bases in between. The CDR3 is made up of 12 amino acids. The CDR3 sequence is CASSTGNTEAFF. The CDR3 bases are TGTGCCAGCAGTACCGGGAACACTGAAGCTTTCTTT.

The chain recombines TRBV28 with TRBJ1-5; D remains unclear. Germline V gene data show CDR1 as MDHEN and CDR2 as SYDVKM. This CDR3 is 12 amino acids long. V was trimmed by 2 bases and J by 7 bases, leaving 6 bases between them. This chain's CDR3 is CASSLARQPQHF. The CDR3 bases are TGTGCCAGCAGTTTAGCCAGACAGCCCCAGCATTTT.

V usage is TRBV25-1 and J usage is TRBJ1-4; no firm D call. CDR1 MGHDK and CDR2 SYGVNS come from the germline V gene. The V end was cut by 11 bases, the J end by 8 bases, with 21 bases between. CDR3 length: 14 amino acids. CDR3 in DNA: TGTGCCGGAAGGGTGTCGGGAAGAGGCGAAAAACTGTTTTTT. Translation: CAGRVSGRGEKLFF.

CDR3 DNA sequence: TGTGCCAGTACCGCAGGGCGGCAGGTAATTCATGAGCAGTTCTTC. Protein: CASTAGRQVIHEQFF. The chain carries TRBV19 and TRBJ2-1; D is perhaps TRBD1 (5 bases). This CDR3 has 15 residues. CDR1 is LNHDA and CDR2 is SQIVND in the germline V gene (reference sequence). Trimming left V 7 bases short and J 8 bases short, with 21 bases between.

J is TRBJ1-2 and V is TRBV18; TRBD1 matches 7 bases. Per the germline V gene, CDR1 is KGHSH and CDR2 is LQKENI. This CDR3 contains 14 residues. V dropped 5 bases and J dropped 0; count of bases not matched to a gene: 3. The CDR3 protein is CASSETGSNYGYTF. CDR3 bases: TGTGCCAGCTCAGAGACAGGGTCTAACTATGGCTACACCTTC.

The chain is built from TRBV19 and TRBJ1-1, with unresolved D. The CDR3 is 13 amino acids. The germline CDR1 and CDR2 sequences are LNHDA and SQIVND (reference sequence). V was shortened by 4 bases and J by 0 bases, with 6 bases between the two germline ends. DNA for the CDR3: TGTGCCAGTAGTAGATCATTGAACACTGAAGCTTTCTTT. It is translated as CASSRSLNTEAFF.

This clone counts as medium-sized (0.01 to 0.1%). The V call is TRBV6-4, the J call TRBJ2-2; perhaps TRBD2 as D (6 bases). With 2 bases removed from V and 4 bases from J, the gap between germline ends came to 8 bases. Germline CDR1 and CDR2: MRHNA and SNTAGT. The CDR3 extends over 14 amino acids. CDR3 sequence (DNA): TGTGCCAGCAGTGACGGGGGGAGCACCGGGGAGCTGTTTTTT. Protein: CASSDGGSTGELFF.

V is TRBV9 and J is TRBJ2-3, with 9 bases fitting TRBD1. Trimming took 4 bases from V and 4 from J; bases not matched to a gene: 7. Germline loops: CDR1 SGDLS, CDR2 YYNGEE. The CDR3 is made up of 15 amino acids. CDR3 DNA sequence: TGTGCCAGCAGCCCTCAGACAGGGGGGGCAGATACGCAGTATTTT. Translated, it gives CASSPQTGGADTQYF.

This chain joins TRBV25-1 and TRBJ1-4; the match to TRBD1 covers 9 bases. The germline CDR1 and CDR2 sequences are MGHDK and SYGVNS. Trimming at V came to 7 bases and at J to 13 bases, leaving 4 bases not matched to a gene. There are 11 residues in the CDR3. The CDR3 nucleotides are TGTGCCAGCACCCAGACAGGGGGACTGTTTTTT. Its translation: CASTQTGGLFF.

This chain uses TRBV9 with TRBJ2-3, with 8 bases that match TRBD2. The germline V gene encodes CDR1 SGDLS and CDR2 YYNGEE. V lost 4 bases and J lost 4; bases outside the gene matches: 5. The CDR3 spans 14 residues. The chain's CDR3 is CASSLSGSADTQYF. The CDR3 DNA sequence: TGTGCCAGCAGCCTGAGCGGGAGTGCAGATACGCAGTATTTT.

This chain links TRBV5-5 with TRBJ2-7, with 9 bases matching TRBD1. J was trimmed by 6 bases and V by 9 bases; bases with no gene match: 4. The germline gives CDR1 SGHKS, CDR2 YYEKEE (reference sequence). The CDR3 spans 11 residues. The CDR3 DNA reads as TGTGCCAACCCGGACAGGGGCGAGCAGTACTTC. It yields the protein CANPDRGEQYF.

The V gene is TRBV7-9, the J gene TRBJ2-7; D assignment may be TRBD1 or TRBD2 (6 bases each). V was clipped by 3 bases and J by 2 bases, with 11 bases between them. The CDR3 sequence is 14 residues long. Per the germline V gene, CDR1 is SEHNR and CDR2 is FQNEAQ (reference sequence). The CDR3 is CASSLGGGAYEQYF. The CDR3 coding sequence is TGTGCCAGCAGCTTGGGGGGCGGAGCCTACGAGCAGTACTTC.

This clone has a single count. CDR3 in amino acids: CASSPPGDTEAFF. CDR3 DNA sequence: TGTGCCAGCTCACCACCGGGGGACACTGAAGCTTTCTTT. The V gene is TRBV18, the J gene TRBJ1-1; TRBD1 might be the D (5 bases). The V end was cut by 0 bases, the J end by 3 bases, with 5 bases between. Germline CDR1 reads KGHSH; CDR2 reads LQKENI. This CDR3 is built from 13 residues.

V gene TRBV24-1 combines with J gene TRBJ2-2; maybe TRBD1 (6 bases). V shed 4 bases and J shed 8 bases, with 13 bases lying between them. There are 14 residues in the CDR3. CDR1 and CDR2 from the germline V gene are KGHDR and SFDVKD. The CDR3 loop reads CATSDPGQYGELFF. CDR3 DNA: TGTGCCACCAGTGACCCCGGACAGTATGGGGAGCTGTTTTTT.

The gene calls are TRBV4-2 and TRBJ2-2, with no clear D. V lost 5 bases and J lost 4, with 2 bases in between. The CDR3 extends over 11 amino acids. Germline assignment: CDR1 LGHNA and CDR2 YNFKEQ. DNA of the CDR3: TGTGCCAGCAGCACCACCGGGGAGCTGTTTTTT. Translating gives CASSTTGELFF.

The V call is TRBV7-2, the J call TRBJ2-1, with 11 bases aligning to TRBD2. Germline CDR1 SGHTA, CDR2 FQGNSA. Trimming cost V 5 bases and J 4 bases; bases outside gene matches: 4. This CDR3 is built from 15 residues. The CDR3 region has the DNA TGTGCCAGCAGCCTGACTAGCGGGAAATACAATGAGCAGTTCTTC. Translating gives CASSLTSGKYNEQFF.

V and J are TRBV7-9 and TRBJ1-2, with TRBD1 matching 8 bases. The length of the CDR3 is 14 residues. The germline V gene encodes CDR1 SEHNR and CDR2 FQNEAQ (reference sequence). Losses at the gene ends were 3 bases for V and 0 bases for J; bases not matched to a gene: 0. This CDR3 reads CASSLGQANYGYTF. The DNA for the CDR3 is TGTGCCAGCAGCTTGGGACAGGCTAACTATGGCTACACCTTC.